This TCR beta chain stems from a study of blood T cell repertoires in COVID-19. Study information: Italy, Spain and the United States were the sources of the convalescent and acute COVID-19 samples. PBMCs, B-cell-depleted T cells, or T cells provided the cDNA or gDNA that made up the material.

Under the authors' procedure: Counts of nucleated cells, estimated from reference gene primer amplification, were obtained. Assay used: immunoSEQ multiplex PCR; TCRdb lists only in-frame clones, some missing. V and J calls and clone size come straight from that table; D and trimming were deduced from the DNA. The sample lists tens of thousands of clones, roughly 79% occurring once. V was pared by 5 bases and J by 0 bases, with 12 bases of the junction left unmatched. The CDR3 sequence is 17 residues long. The V gene's germline CDR1 is MDHEN and CDR2 SYDVKM. The source of this sequence is a man at least 80 years old with active or convalescent COVID-19. The sample consisted of peripheral blood. The chain couples TRBV28 to TRBJ2-7, with TRBD1 matching 8 bases. The CDR3 region is CASSPRGDRPTSYEQYF. The CDR3 DNA follows: TGTGCCAGCAGTCCGCGCGGGGACAGGCCTACCTCCTACGAGCAGTACTTC.